The 31 T cell receptor beta chains presented below share a single source sample, sequenced in a study of shared clonotypes between healthy human individuals (TCRdb year 2020). Libraries were prepared through the immunoSEQ multiplex PCR assay. The table comes from immuneACCESS by way of TCRdb, which keeps in-frame sequences with V and J called. Part of the clones is missing from these tables; in studies checked, under half for an unresolved V gene and the rest for unknown reasons. The sample yields approximately 500,000 clones; around 79% were counted once. Clones ranked in the top ten supply approximately 12% of the sample. The sample taken for sequencing was PBMCs. These receptors all come from a woman aged 40 to 50 in good health. Some clones in this sample may be carry-over from other donors' samples.

The V and J genes are TRBV5-3 and TRBJ2-2; D is perhaps TRBD1 or TRBD2 (5 bases each). TRBV5-3 is known as an ORF, though its function is uncertain. Trimming pared 0 bases from V and 3 bases from J, leaving 9 bases between. This CDR3 is built from 15 residues. In DNA, the CDR3 is TGTGCCAGAAGCTTGGTGGGGGTGTACACCGGGGAGCTGTTTTTT. This translates into CARSLVGVYTGELFF.

In this sample, this clone turned up many times. The J gene is TRBJ2-2, the V gene TRBV4-1; tentative D call: TRBD2 (6 bases). The germline gives CDR1 MGHRA, CDR2 YSYEKL. Trimming took off 0 bases at V and 4 bases at J, with 15 bases between the two ends. The CDR3 length is 17 residues. The CDR3 here is CASSQDGRSVITGELFF. The CDR3 DNA is TGCGCCAGCAGCCAAGATGGGAGGTCGGTGATCACCGGGGAGCTGTTTTTT.

About this clone: The germline gene is not matched at one end of the junction; a read error may be the cause. The chain is built from TRBV2 and TRBJ1-1; D is ambiguous. The CDR3 covers 14 residues. CDR1 is SNHLY, CDR2 FYNNEI, per germline. In nucleotides, the CDR3 is TGTGCCAGCAGGCCGGGAGGCAGCTACACTGAAGCTTTCTTC. It is translated as CASRPGGSYTEAFF.

This clone was seen once. V and J are TRBV7-9 and TRBJ1-5; 7 nucleotides match TRBD1. CDR1 is SEHNR, CDR2 FQNEAQ, per germline (reference sequence). The CDR3 runs 15 residues. V was clipped by 5 bases and J by 1 base; unmatched bases: 5. CDR3 loop: CASSPGRGSNQPQHF. The DNA for the CDR3 is TGTGCCAGCAGCCCCGGCAGGGGGAGCAATCAGCCCCAGCATTTT.

In regard to this clone: This sample also contains other DNA sequences that code for the same CDR3. The rearrangement links TRBV18 to TRBJ2-7; D could derive from TRBD1 or TRBD2 (5 bases each). Trimming took off 2 bases at V and 0 bases at J, with 8 bases between the two ends. Looked up from germline, CDR1 is KGHSH and CDR2 is LQKENI. This CDR3 spans 14 amino acids. The CDR3 sequence is CASSPGAGSYEQYF. Written as DNA, the CDR3 is TGTGCCAGCTCACCAGGGGCGGGCTCCTACGAGCAGTACTTC.

The chain combines TRBV18 with TRBJ1-2; D not certain. V was cut by 2 bases and J by 2 bases, with 15 bases left in between. CDR3 size: 16 residues. CDR1 KGHSH and CDR2 LQKENI come from the germline V gene. As DNA, the CDR3 is TGTGCCAGCTCACCAGGGCCGTCCCTCGCCAACTATGGCTACACCTTC. Amino acid sequence: CASSPGPSLANYGYTF.

The chain is built from TRBV5-4 and TRBJ2-3; D ambiguous. CDR3 size: 15 residues. Germline V CDR1 and CDR2: SGHNT, YYREEE (reference sequence). The V end lost 1 base, the J end lost 1 base, and 10 bases lay between the germline ends. CDR3 DNA: TGTGCCAGCAGCTTGATGAAGGATGGCACAGATACGCAGTATTTT. It specifies CASSLMKDGTDTQYF.

The chain has TRBV19 and TRBJ2-4; maybe TRBD1 (5 bases). The CDR3 is 16 residues long. Trimming took 6 bases from V and 2 from J, leaving 17 bases between them. Germline-derived CDR1 and CDR2 are LNHDA and SQIVND (reference sequence). The CDR3 loop is CASRMVGAVSKNIQYF. CDR3 coding DNA: TGTGCCAGTAGAATGGTAGGGGCGGTATCCAAAAACATTCAGTACTTC.

Turning to this clone: The sample has other DNA sequences that encode this CDR3 too. This chain connects TRBV5-1 to TRBJ2-5, with D perhaps matching TRBD1 (6 bases). The CDR3 covers 15 residues. Between the trimmed V and J ends, which lost 0 bases and 1 base, there was a span of 10 bases. CDR1 is SGHRS, CDR2 YFSETQ, per germline. The CDR3 loop is CASSLVPGAQETQYF. The CDR3 nucleotides read TGCGCCAGCAGCTTGGTGCCAGGGGCCCAAGAGACCCAGTACTTC.

This chain links TRBV28 with TRBJ2-1, with 10 bases fitting TRBD2. V gave up 8 bases and J gave up 6 bases; unmatched junction bases: 10. CDR1 is MDHEN and CDR2 is SYDVKM in the germline V gene. The CDR3 loop spans 15 amino acids. Written as DNA, the CDR3 is TGTGCCAGCCTTACTGGAGTAGCGGGAGGCAATGAGCAGTTCTTC. This encodes CASLTGVAGGNEQFF.

The chain combines TRBV4-1 with TRBJ2-1; 9 positions match TRBD1. This CDR3 contains 19 residues. The germline V gene has CDR1 MGHRA and CDR2 YSYEKL. The V and J ends lost 2 bases and 5 bases, in that order; junction bases with no gene match: 16. The CDR3 DNA reads as TGCGCCAGCAGCCAAAAGGACAGGGGTTTCTGGGGTCAAAACAATGAGCAGTTCTTC. The encoded protein is CASSQKDRGFWGQNNEQFF.

This chain uses TRBV28 with TRBJ2-7, with 7 bases lining up with TRBD1. The V and J ends lost 5 bases and 6 bases, in that order; junction bases with no gene match: 13. CDR3 length: 15 amino acids. Germline V gives CDR1 MDHEN, CDR2 SYDVKM. The CDR3 protein is CASSPIDRDDPEQYF. The CDR3 DNA sequence: TGTGCCAGCAGTCCCATAGACAGGGACGATCCCGAGCAGTACTTC.

There are a few counts of this clone. This chain links TRBV11-2 with TRBJ2-7, with no clear D. The CDR3 sequence is 12 residues long. Germline CDR1 and CDR2: SGHAT and FQNNGV. Trimming shortened V by 1 base and J by 2 bases, and 3 bases separated the two germline ends. CDR3 in amino acids: CASSLVTYEQYF. Here the CDR3 DNA reads TGTGCCAGCAGCTTAGTAACCTACGAGCAGTACTTC.

The V gene is TRBV7-8, the J gene TRBJ2-1; 14 nucleotides agree with TRBD2. The CDR3 sequence is 16 residues long. Germline lookup yields CDR1 SGHVS and CDR2 FQNEAQ. J gave up 6 bases and V 5 bases, and 6 bases lay outside the gene matches. The CDR3 is CASSPGLAGALNEQFF. The CDR3 DNA reads TGTGCCAGCAGCCCGGGACTAGCGGGGGCCCTCAATGAGCAGTTCTTC.

V usage is TRBV11-3 and J usage is TRBJ2-1; no clear D. CDR1 and CDR2 (germline): SGHNT, YENEEA. Trimming took 6 bases from V and 7 from J, leaving 16 bases between them. The CDR3 loop spans 14 amino acids. CDR3 DNA sequence: TGTGCCAGCAGACTGGCGGTCCTCCGGAATGAGCAGTTCTTC. This gives the protein CASRLAVLRNEQFF.

The chain recombines TRBV5-6 with TRBJ2-3; D gene ambiguous. The V end lost 1 base, the J end lost 5 bases, and 5 bases lay between the germline ends. The CDR3 extends over 12 amino acids. Germline lookup yields CDR1 SGHDT and CDR2 YYEEEE. CDR3 DNA: TGTGCCAGCAGCTTGTATCTAGATACGCAGTATTTT. Its translation: CASSLYLDTQYF.

The CDR3 region is CASSFVGRGTNQPQHF. The CDR3 DNA reads TGTGCCAGCAGTTTTGTAGGCAGGGGGACTAATCAGCCCCAGCATTTT. The chain has TRBV28 and TRBJ1-5; 7 positions match TRBD1. Trimming took 3 bases from V and 4 from J; bases not matched to a gene: 9. Germline loops: CDR1 MDHEN, CDR2 SYDVKM. This CDR3 has 16 residues.

In DNA, the CDR3 is TGTGCCAGCAGTGAATTGGCTAGCGGGGCCTTGGCCCAGTACTTC. It codes for CASSELASGALAQYF. J is TRBJ2-5 and V is TRBV2; 9 nucleotides agree with TRBD2. Per the germline V gene, CDR1 is SNHLY and CDR2 is FYNNEI. The CDR3 spans 15 residues. V dropped 2 bases and J dropped 9; count of bases not matched to a gene: 10.

The chain is built from TRBV5-4 and TRBJ2-5; 7 positions agree with TRBD1. The CDR3 is made up of 15 amino acids. The germline V gene encodes CDR1 SGHNT and CDR2 YYREEE (reference sequence). With V trimmed by 2 bases and J by 5 bases, 9 bases remained unmatched. The CDR3 loop is CASSLGRQGWETQYF. The DNA for the CDR3 is TGTGCCAGCAGCTTAGGTAGACAGGGCTGGGAGACCCAGTACTTC.

The chain joins TRBV5-1 to TRBJ2-5, with no clear D. Trimming took 4 bases from V and 5 from J, leaving 12 bases between them. The CDR3 extends over 13 amino acids. Germline V gives CDR1 SGHRS, CDR2 YFSETQ. The CDR3 DNA is TGCGCCAGCAGCCCGAACCAGAGGGAGACCCAGTACTTC. Translating it yields CASSPNQRETQYF. Variable domain in full (rest from reference TRBV5-1 and TRBJ2-5): KAGVTQTPRYLIKTRGQQVTLSCSPISGHRSVSWYQQTPGQGLQFLFEYFSETQRNKGNFPGRFSGRQFSNSRSEMNVSTLELGDSALYLCASSPNQRETQYFGPGTRLLVL.

The V gene is TRBV5-1, the J gene TRBJ2-2; 11 bases map to TRBD1. V shed 4 bases, J shed 3 bases, and the junction held 2 bases outside the gene matches. Germline CDR1 reads SGHRS; CDR2 reads YFSETQ. This CDR3 is 15 amino acids long. This CDR3 is CASSTGQGDTGELFF. CDR3 coding DNA: TGCGCCAGCAGCACGGGACAGGGGGACACCGGGGAGCTGTTTTTT.

The rearrangement links TRBV9 to TRBJ2-1; D is ambiguous. Germline loops: CDR1 SGDLS, CDR2 YYNGEE. This CDR3 comprises 15 residues. Trimming stripped 3 bases from V and 5 bases from J, with 15 bases between. This CDR3 reads CASSARSGIHNEQFF. The CDR3 nucleotides read TGTGCCAGCAGCGCCAGGAGTGGGATCCACAATGAGCAGTTCTTC.

V usage is TRBV7-3 and J usage is TRBJ2-2, with D perhaps matching TRBD1 (6 bases). CDR1 SGHTA and CDR2 FQGTGA come from the germline V gene. This CDR3 is 15 amino acids long. Trimming took 1 base from V and 6 from J, leaving 12 bases between them. The DNA for the CDR3 is TGTGCCAGCAGCTTAATAACGCAGGGGCCCGGGGAGCTGTTTTTT. It codes for CASSLITQGPGELFF.

The V and J genes are TRBV19 and TRBJ2-7; perhaps D is TRBD1 or TRBD2 (6 bases each). V dropped 1 base and J dropped 6 bases, with 10 bases sitting between them. CDR1 and CDR2 (germline): LNHDA, SQIVND (reference sequence). This CDR3 spans 13 amino acids. The CDR3 region has the DNA TGTGCCAGTAGTATAGTCGGGGGCGGCGAGCAGTACTTC. It is translated as CASSIVGGGEQYF.

This chain joins TRBV4-1 and TRBJ2-7; no firm D call. The germline gives CDR1 MGHRA, CDR2 YSYEKL. V dropped 0 bases and J dropped 2 bases, with 20 bases sitting between them. This CDR3 region has 18 residues. The CDR3: CASSQEIHTDPNPYEQYF. In nucleotides, the CDR3 is TGCGCCAGCAGCCAAGAAATACATACGGACCCCAATCCCTACGAGCAGTACTTC.

This sequence joins TRBV5-6 and TRBJ2-5; D is possibly TRBD1 (5 bases). CDR1 is SGHDT and CDR2 is YYEEEE in the germline V gene. With 4 bases removed from V and 1 base from J, the gap between germline ends came to 8 bases. The CDR3 covers 13 residues. This CDR3 is CASSTDTQETQYF. CDR3 nucleotide sequence: TGTGCCAGCAGCACGGACACCCAAGAGACCCAGTACTTC.

The chain combines TRBV7-6 with TRBJ2-7; 7 bases line up with TRBD2. The CDR3 totals 16 residues. CDR1 SGHVS and CDR2 FNYEAQ come from the germline V gene. Trimming cost V 5 bases and J 3 bases; bases outside gene matches: 13. The CDR3 DNA reads as TGTGCCAGCAGCCCTCTGGGGGGGACTAAGAACTACGAGCAGTACTTC. Translating gives CASSPLGGTKNYEQYF.

V usage is TRBV18 and J usage is TRBJ1-1; D is uncertain. This CDR3 comprises 14 residues. Looked up from germline, CDR1 is KGHSH and CDR2 is LQKENI. V gave up 3 bases and J gave up 0 bases, with 8 bases separating them. The CDR3 DNA is TGTGCCAGCTCACCCTTCGGGGTGAACACTGAAGCTTTCTTT. Its protein is CASSPFGVNTEAFF.

Of note for this clone: A read error is possible here, since a much larger clone lies one base away. Within the sample, other DNA sequences also encode this same CDR3. This rearrangement joins TRBV2 to TRBJ2-5, with D hard to call. This CDR3 is built from 15 residues. Per germline, CDR1 SNHLY and CDR2 FYNNEI. The CDR3 sequence is CASSETNIDQETQYF. CDR3 DNA: TGTGCCAGCAGTGAGACCAATATAGACCAGGAGACCCAGTACTTC.

This chain joins TRBV9 and TRBJ2-3; 13 nucleotides match TRBD2. Germline V gene lookup returns CDR1 SGDLS and CDR2 YYNGEE. This CDR3 has 17 residues. V shed 4 bases and J 5 bases; nucleotides not matched to a gene: 10. CDR3 coding DNA: TGTGCCAGCAGCCCCCGGACTAGCGGGAGTCCCGGAGATACGCAGTATTTT. Encoded protein: CASSPRTSGSPGDTQYF.

This clone was recorded only once. This rearrangement joins TRBV10-1 to TRBJ2-3; tentative D call: TRBD1 (6 bases). Trimming removed 3 bases from V and 5 bases from J, with 24 bases in between. Per the germline V gene, CDR1 is WNHNN and CDR2 is SYGVQD (reference sequence). The CDR3 runs 18 residues. The CDR3 sequence is CASSDSSHRATREDTQYF. For the CDR3, the DNA is TGCGCCAGCAGTGACTCCTCTCACAGGGCGACTCGAGAAGATACGCAGTATTTT.